The source of this TCR beta chain is a study of cytomegalovirus exposure and HLA in healthy donors (dated by TCRdb to about 2017). About the investigation overall: In an earlier analysis of fewer than 750 of the donors, approximately 300 Gb of sequence data and 117 million unique TCR beta sequences from roughly 190 million T cells were reported. An early release covering roughly 640 HLA-typed donors comprised approximately 290 gigabases of sequencing data and 85 million to 100 million unique TCR sequences. Among the roughly 410 genotyped donors, around 81% belonged to the genetic ancestry cluster associated with self-reported Caucasian donors. The study aimed to test whether signatures of past pathogen exposure could be identified by cataloging public T cell receptors. The study used immunosequencing to profile the T cell repertoires of 600 to 850 subjects and linked those repertoires to cytomegalovirus serostatus. A separate validation cohort of more than 100 different subjects was used in addition to the approximately 700-subject first cohort. To predict cytomegalovirus infection status, the study combined high-throughput TCR immunosequencing, statistical association of individual TCRs with disease status, and machine learning. In a later analysis, previously published TCR beta repertoires from 666 donors were re-analyzed and high-resolution HLA genotyping was added so that TCR occurrence patterns could be studied. In the later analysis, no new phenotypic data were used to find candidate immune exposures; instead, reliance was placed on TCR beta sequences and their occurrence across donors. An earlier analysis of 587 of the donors applied high-throughput TCR beta sequencing to assess whether each TCR beta V gene segment acted as functional or pseudogenic. Donor age, sex, ethnicity and CMV serostatus were compiled alongside the repertoire data. In a later genetic analysis, genome-wide SNP genotypes for about 55% of the roughly 700 donors were used, and that subset was treated as a discovery cohort. All discovery cohort repertoires had been generated using a single sequencing platform. HLA typing covered class I and class II loci at four-digit resolution. The number of donors typed differed by locus, with about 629-640 for A, B, C, DRB1 and DQB1, around 500 for DQA1, about 610 for DPA1, and around 460 for DPB1. Because of strong linkage in the cohort, roughly 5 DR-DQ haplotypes were treated as single units for association and clustering. On average, around 200,000 unique TCR beta nucleotide sequences were sequenced per donor among 350 to 400 genotyped donors of the cohort, with roughly 18% of those sequences being non-productive.

Points the paper makes about the study in general: Roughly 15 rarely observed V segments, including chromosome 9 orphons, were excluded from the earlier analysis of some 590 of the donors because counts were too low. A few of the identified cytomegalovirus-associated TCR beta chains were confirmed in vitro to be specific for cytomegalovirus antigens. Correlated functional status among segregating V segments might be attributable to linkage disequilibrium, but an unknown experimental factor could not be ruled out. A group of highly shared sequence variants was considered likely to be a technical artifact of the sequencing pipeline. Most TCR sequences were observed very rarely across donors, whereas some public TCRs were present in many individuals. An earlier analysis of approximately 540 of the donors showed that most TCR beta V segments appeared in productive rearrangements either about 90% or about 30% of the time, which broadly matched IMGT annotations. Only TCR beta chains were sequenced in this cohort, and the absence of alpha or paired-chain data limited detectable features. A later genetic analysis reported fewer N-insertions in productive TCRs among donors in an Asian-associated ancestry cluster than the roughly 700-donor mean. Most CMV-associated TCR beta chains appeared to be HLA-restricted in a later analysis, and the HLA associations seemed to be driven largely by CMV exposure. The 87-base-pair reads could not distinguish some IMGT-functional V segments, including TRBV6-2 and TRBV6-3, so those segments were excluded. In a later analysis, 16,951 TCR beta sequences were associated with specific HLA alleles at a false discovery rate of 0.05. In a later analysis, the rate of TCR association differed among HLA loci, with DRB1 alleles having the most associated TCRs and HLA-C alleles having the fewest. An association between a missense DCLRE1C variant and V-gene and J-gene trimming of TCR beta chains was found in a later genetic analysis and replicated in an independent cohort. Because HLA typing was unavailable for some donors at each locus, only the typed subset was used in association tests. A further reported finding was that TCR beta sequences accurately predicted the HLA-A and HLA-B alleles for most subjects in the first cohort. A later analysis found that HLA-associated TCR beta chains were more clonally expanded and had lower generation probabilities than equally common non-associated chains. When HLA alleles, especially DR and DQ, strongly co-occurred, attributing TCR associations to individual alleles was difficult. It was suggested by the authors that the approach could potentially be generalized to other disease states and immunological phenotypes. Sequencing depth was assumed to be roughly uniform across donors in the presence/absence analyses, though that assumption may not hold. In both the original and validation cohorts, the classifier was reported to diagnose cytomegalovirus status with high specificity and sensitivity. Immune exposure information for the cohort was limited to CMV serostatus. In a later analysis, several top co-occurrence clusters were reported to appear linked to parvovirus B19, influenza, CMV and Epstein-Barr virus. The study listed 150 to 200 TCR beta chains as associated with cytomegalovirus.

The cohort was made up of 500 to 850 healthy bone marrow donors. Cohort members were all nominally healthy when sampled, although unrecorded immune exposures were likely present. The donor was CMV seronegative and was included in the group of a few hundred seronegative cohort members. Every donor gave a peripheral blood sample, and the peripheral blood mononuclear cells from that sample were used for TCR beta sequencing. Genomic DNA was extracted from the blood cell samples with the Qiagen DNeasy Blood Extraction Kit. The germline V gene specifies SNHLY as CDR1 and FYNNEI as CDR2. From its cysteine to its phenylalanine, the CDR3 spans 13 amino acids. This entry keeps only the CDR3 DNA: 39 bases, framed from base 1. After removal of 5 bases from V and 7 bases from J, the junction retains 1 base not matched to a gene. In this sample, this clone turned up a few times. What this receptor recognizes is not known. Base qualities are not provided; no much larger clone lies one nucleotide away.

The protocol used for the library was the immunoSEQ multiplex PCR assay. The multiplex PCR relied on a mix of 60 forward primers for TCR Vbeta segments and 13 reverse primers for TCR Jbeta segments. Amplification of the CDR3 region of rearranged TCR beta genes was performed with a multiplex PCR assay on genomic DNA. On the Illumina HiSeq System, the amplified TCR beta libraries were sequenced as 87-base-pair reads. The study's processing was this. Across the 700 or so repertoires, a later analysis counted about 81 million unique TCR beta chains, about 10 million of which were shared by at least two donors. A nearest-neighbor algorithm error-corrected the raw reads and collapsed the reads into unique sequences, merging closely related sequences to remove PCR and sequencing errors. V, D and J gene segments were assigned by aligning CDR3 sequences to IMGT reference sequences. For a sequence to be retained, a match of at least six nucleotides was required to both a V gene segment and a J gene segment. Rearrangements were classified as productive when the CDR3 lacked stop codons and remained in frame with V and J, and all other rearrangements were classified as non-productive. Following IMGT convention, CDR3 was defined as the stretch from the second conserved V-encoded cysteine up to the conserved J-encoded phenylalanine. Sequences without an unambiguous match to a single V gene segment were excluded from the earlier analysis of several hundred of the donors. An earlier analysis of 500 to 700 of the donors classified V segments as functional when productive rearrangements were above 56.7% and as segregating when the standard deviation between donors was above 5%. A statistical classification framework was developed to diagnose cytomegalovirus status using the catalog of TCR beta chain sequences. In a later analysis, TCR nucleotide sequences were compared against IMGT/GENE-DB human TR gene sequences so that V and J genes could be assigned. Using the TCRdist pipeline, a later analysis assigned CDR3 sequences along with most-parsimonious VDJ recombination scenarios. A later analysis defined each TCR beta chain by its CDR3 amino acid sequence plus V-gene family, and excluded reads lacking a unique V-gene family. As a way to deal with suspected cross-contamination and a sequencing artifact, a later analysis dropped approximately 590 nucleotide sequences that were highly shared and had low generation probability. In a later analysis, a clonal expansion index was calculated for each public chain from normalized within-repertoire ranks of inferred template counts. In a later analysis, generation probabilities were computed with a VDJ recombination model fitted to out-of-frame rearrangements, and the resulting probabilities were checked against IGoR. In a later analysis, TCR-TCR, TCR-HLA and TCR-CMV co-occurrence was scored with hypergeometric tests, and a repertoire-size bias correction was applied to TCR pairs. A later analysis estimated false discovery rates by permuting HLA or CMV assignments 20 times. In a later analysis, co-occurring TCRs were grouped with DBSCAN, and TCRdist sequence similarity was added when clustering was performed within HLA-allele-positive subsets. Repertoires with fewer than 30,000 or more than 120,000 public chains were left out of co-occurrence clustering, as were about 5 repertoires with anomalous nucleotide sharing. TCRdb re-hosts the immuneACCESS table, in-frame sequences only. Its copies lack some clones; in the studies checked, an unresolved V gene accounts for under half of them, and the cause for the rest is not known. V, J and clone size are those of that table, while D and trimming were read from the DNA. For this sample there are roughly 130,000 clones; 80% appear just once. Together, the top ten hold more than 2.5% of the sample.

The sequence came from a male donor in good health and CMV-seronegative. What was sequenced was PBMCs. The sequence is built from TRBV2 and TRBJ2-1; TRBD1 lines up with 11 middle nucleotides. In nucleotides, the sequence is TGTGCCAGCAGTCGGGACAGGGGGAATGAGCAGTTCTTC. It is translated as CASSRDRGNEQFF.